The T cell receptor (beta chain) under discussion was sequenced for a study of cytomegalovirus exposure and HLA in healthy donors. This clone has a handful of counts. The antigen is not known. The CDR3 consists of 15 residues. Germline CDR1 SGDLS, CDR2 YYNGEE. V lost 2 bases to trimming and J lost 7 bases, with 19 bases between them. Amplification used 60 Vbeta primers and 13 Jbeta primers. Profiled with immunoSEQ multiplex PCR; TCRdb holds only in-frame clones, not every one. This sample carries fewer than 200,000 clones, 75% to 90% of them seen once, and the ten largest clones take 0.5% to 0.8%. Whole-study results and caveats: In an earlier analysis, in roughly 600 donors, most V segments appeared productive either ~90% or ~30% of the time. When the data were analyzed later, several of the most significant clusters appeared to be linked to common viral pathogens.

Each donor was nominally healthy when sampled (though unrecorded immune exposures were likely). This TCR was recovered from a boy aged 5-17 years in good health and CMV-seronegative. The chain combines TRBV9 with TRBJ2-7; D is perhaps TRBD1 (6 bases). Source material: PBMCs. The CDR3 here is CASSVTGSTSGEQYF. CDR3 in DNA: TGTGCCAGCAGCGTTACAGGGTCCACCTCGGGGGAGCAGTACTTC.